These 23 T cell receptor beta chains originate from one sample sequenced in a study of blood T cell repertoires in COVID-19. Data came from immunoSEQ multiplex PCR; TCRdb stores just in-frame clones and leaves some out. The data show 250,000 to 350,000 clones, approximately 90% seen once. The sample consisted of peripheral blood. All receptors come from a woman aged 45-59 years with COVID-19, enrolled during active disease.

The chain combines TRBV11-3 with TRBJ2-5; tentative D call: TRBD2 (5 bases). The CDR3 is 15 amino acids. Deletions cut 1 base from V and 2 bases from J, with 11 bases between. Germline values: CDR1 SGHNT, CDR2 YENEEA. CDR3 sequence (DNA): TGTGCCAGCAGCTTAGGTTCCGGGGAACAAGAGACCCAGTACTTC. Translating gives CASSLGSGEQETQYF. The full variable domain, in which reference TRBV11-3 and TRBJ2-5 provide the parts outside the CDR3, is EAGVVQSPRYKIIEKKQPVAFWCNPISGHNTLYWYLQNLGQGPELLIRYENEEAVDDSQLPKDRFSAERLKGVDSTLKIQPAELGDSAVYLCASSLGSGEQETQYFGPGTRLLVL.

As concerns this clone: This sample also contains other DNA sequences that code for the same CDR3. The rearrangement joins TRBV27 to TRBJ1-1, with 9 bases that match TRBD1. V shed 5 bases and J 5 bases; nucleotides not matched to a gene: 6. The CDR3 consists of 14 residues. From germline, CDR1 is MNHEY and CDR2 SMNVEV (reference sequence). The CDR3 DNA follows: TGTGCCAGCAGTCGAGGGACAGGGTATACTGAAGCTTTCTTT. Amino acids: CASSRGTGYTEAFF.

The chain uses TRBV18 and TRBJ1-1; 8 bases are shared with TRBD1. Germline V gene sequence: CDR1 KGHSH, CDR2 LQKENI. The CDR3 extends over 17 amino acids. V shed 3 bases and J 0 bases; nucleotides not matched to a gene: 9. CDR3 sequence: CASSPTGQGAMNTEAFF. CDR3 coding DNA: TGTGCCAGCTCACCGACCGGACAGGGCGCCATGAACACTGAAGCTTTCTTT. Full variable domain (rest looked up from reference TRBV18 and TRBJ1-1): NAGVMQNPRHLVRRRGQEARLRCSPMKGHSHVYWYRQLPEEGLKFMVYLQKENIIDESGMPKERFSAEFPKEGPSILRIQQVVRGDSAAYFCASSPTGQGAMNTEAFFGQGTRLTVV.

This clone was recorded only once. CDR3 DNA sequence: TGTGCCAGCAGCCTTGGTAGCGGAGTTTACAATGAGCAGTTCTTC. This gives the protein CASSLGSGVYNEQFF. The rearrangement uses TRBV11-3 and TRBJ2-1, with a weak D call TRBD2 (6 bases). The germline V gene has CDR1 SGHNT and CDR2 YENEEA. V was pared by 5 bases and J by 4 bases, with 15 bases between. The CDR3 spans 15 residues. The variable domain in full, completed from reference TRBV11-3 and TRBJ2-1, reads EAGVVQSPRYKIIEKKQPVAFWCNPISGHNTLYWYLQNLGQGPELLIRYENEEAVDDSQLPKDRFSAERLKGVDSTLKIQPAELGDSAVYLCASSLGSGVYNEQFFGPGTRLTVL.

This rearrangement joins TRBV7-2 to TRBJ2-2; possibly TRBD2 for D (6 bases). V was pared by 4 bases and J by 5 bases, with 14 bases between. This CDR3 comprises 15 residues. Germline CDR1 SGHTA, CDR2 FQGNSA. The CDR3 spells CASSSTGLGTGELFF. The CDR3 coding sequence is TGTGCCAGCAGCTCAACGGGACTCGGTACCGGGGAGCTGTTTTTT. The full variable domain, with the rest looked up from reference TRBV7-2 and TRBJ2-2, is GAGVSQSPSNKVTEKGKDVELRCDPISGHTALYWYRQSLGQGLEFLIYFQGNSAPDKSGLPSDRFSAERTGGSVSTLTIQRTQQEDSAVYLCASSSTGLGTGELFFGEGSRLTVL.

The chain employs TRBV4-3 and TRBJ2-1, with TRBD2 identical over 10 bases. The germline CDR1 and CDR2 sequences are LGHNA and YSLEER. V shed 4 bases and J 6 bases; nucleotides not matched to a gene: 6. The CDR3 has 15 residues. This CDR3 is CASSLGTSAFNEQFF. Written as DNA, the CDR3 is TGCGCCAGCAGCCTTGGGACTAGCGCGTTCAATGAGCAGTTCTTC.

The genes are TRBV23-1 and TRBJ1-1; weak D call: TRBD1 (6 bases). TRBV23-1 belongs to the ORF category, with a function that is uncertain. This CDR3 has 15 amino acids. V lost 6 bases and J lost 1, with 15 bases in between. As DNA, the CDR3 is TGCGCCAGCAGACCCCGAGGGGGTGAGAACACTGAAGCTTTCTTT. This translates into CASRPRGGENTEAFF.

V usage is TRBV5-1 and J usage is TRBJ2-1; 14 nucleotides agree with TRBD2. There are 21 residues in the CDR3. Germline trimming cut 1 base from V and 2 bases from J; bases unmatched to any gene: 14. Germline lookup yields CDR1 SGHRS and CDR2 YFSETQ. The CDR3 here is CASSLRTGLAGEKVAYNEQFF. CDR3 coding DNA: TGCGCCAGCAGCTTGCGGACGGGACTAGCGGGAGAAAAAGTCGCCTACAATGAGCAGTTCTTC.

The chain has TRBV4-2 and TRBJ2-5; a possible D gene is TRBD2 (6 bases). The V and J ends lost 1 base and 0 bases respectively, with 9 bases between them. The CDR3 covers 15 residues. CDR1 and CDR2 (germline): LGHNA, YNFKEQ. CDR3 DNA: TGTGCCAGCAGCCAAGCGTGGGGGGACCAAGAGACCCAGTACTTC. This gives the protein CASSQAWGDQETQYF.

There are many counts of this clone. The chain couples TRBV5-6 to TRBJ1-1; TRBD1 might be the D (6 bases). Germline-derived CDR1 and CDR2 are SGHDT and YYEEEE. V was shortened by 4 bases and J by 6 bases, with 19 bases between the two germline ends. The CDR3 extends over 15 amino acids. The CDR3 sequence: CASSPDTGTRAEAFF. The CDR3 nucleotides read TGTGCCAGCAGCCCCGATACAGGGACCCGGGCTGAAGCTTTCTTT.

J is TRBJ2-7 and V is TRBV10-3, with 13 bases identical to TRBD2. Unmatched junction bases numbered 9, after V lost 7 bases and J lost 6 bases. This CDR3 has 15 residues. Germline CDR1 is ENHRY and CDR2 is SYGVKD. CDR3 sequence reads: CAITPGLAGSREQYF. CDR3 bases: TGTGCCATCACTCCGGGACTAGCGGGATCCCGCGAGCAGTACTTC.

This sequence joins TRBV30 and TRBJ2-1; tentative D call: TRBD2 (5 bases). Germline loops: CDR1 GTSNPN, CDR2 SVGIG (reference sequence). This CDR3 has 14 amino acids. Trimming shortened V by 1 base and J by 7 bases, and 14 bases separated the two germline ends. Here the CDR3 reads CAWSGGRGLNEQFF. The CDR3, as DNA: TGTGCCTGGAGTGGGGGTCGCGGGTTAAATGAGCAGTTCTTC.

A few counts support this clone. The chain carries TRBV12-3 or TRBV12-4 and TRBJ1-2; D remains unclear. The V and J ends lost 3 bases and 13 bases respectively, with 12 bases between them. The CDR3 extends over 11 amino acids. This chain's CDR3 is CASSFSKTPTF. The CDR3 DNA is TGTGCCAGCAGTTTCTCCAAGACTCCCACCTTC.

In DNA form, the CDR3 reads TGTGCCAGCAGCCCGCGGGACAGGGGACGTAATCAGCCCCAGCATTTT. This encodes CASSPRDRGRNQPQHF. This chain uses TRBV3-1 (or the pseudogene TRBV3-2) with TRBJ1-5; TRBD1 agrees at 10 bases. Germline trimming cut 4 bases from V and 4 bases from J; bases unmatched to any gene: 7. Germline CDR1 reads LGHDT; CDR2 reads YNNKEL (reference sequence). This CDR3 region has 16 residues.

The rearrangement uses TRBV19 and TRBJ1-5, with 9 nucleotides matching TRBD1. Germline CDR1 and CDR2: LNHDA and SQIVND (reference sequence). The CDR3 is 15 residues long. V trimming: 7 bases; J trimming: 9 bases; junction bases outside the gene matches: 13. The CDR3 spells CASTRQGVESRPQHF. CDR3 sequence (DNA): TGTGCCAGTACCCGACAGGGGGTCGAATCTCGGCCCCAGCATTTT.

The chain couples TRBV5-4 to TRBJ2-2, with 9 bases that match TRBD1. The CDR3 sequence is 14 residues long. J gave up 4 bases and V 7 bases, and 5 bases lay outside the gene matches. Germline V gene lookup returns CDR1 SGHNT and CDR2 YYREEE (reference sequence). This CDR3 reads CASRKDRGTGELFF. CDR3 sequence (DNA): TGTGCCAGCCGCAAGGACAGGGGCACCGGGGAGCTGTTTTTT.

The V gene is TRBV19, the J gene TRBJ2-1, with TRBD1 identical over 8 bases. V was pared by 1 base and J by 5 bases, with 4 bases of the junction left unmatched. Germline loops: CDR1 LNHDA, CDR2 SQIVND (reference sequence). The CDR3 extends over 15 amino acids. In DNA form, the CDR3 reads TGTGCCAGTAGTATAGGTGGACAGGGAAACAATGAGCAGTTCTTC. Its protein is CASSIGGQGNNEQFF.

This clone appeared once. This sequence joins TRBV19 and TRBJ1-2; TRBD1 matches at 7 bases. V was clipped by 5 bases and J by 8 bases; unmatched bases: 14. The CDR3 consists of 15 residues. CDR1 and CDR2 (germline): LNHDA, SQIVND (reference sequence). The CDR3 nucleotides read TGTGCCAGTAGTTACTATAAGGGACAGAGACCGGGCTACACCTTC. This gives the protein CASSYYKGQRPGYTF.

CDR3 residues: CASSPAGWRKDGGTDTQYF. CDR3 sequence (DNA): TGTGCCAGCAGCCCTGCCGGATGGCGGAAGGACGGGGGCACAGATACGCAGTATTTT. V gene TRBV3-1 (or the pseudogene TRBV3-2) combines with J gene TRBJ2-3, with D possibly being TRBD2 (5 bases). Germline V gene lookup returns CDR1 LGHDT and CDR2 YNNKEL (reference sequence). The CDR3 loop spans 19 amino acids. The germline V and J ends were trimmed by 4 bases and 1 base, with 24 bases remaining between them.

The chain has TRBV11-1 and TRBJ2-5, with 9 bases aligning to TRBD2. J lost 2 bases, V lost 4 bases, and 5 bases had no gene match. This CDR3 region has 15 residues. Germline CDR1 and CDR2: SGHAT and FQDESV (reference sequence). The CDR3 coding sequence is TGTGCCAGCAGCTCACAGCGGGAGGAGCAAGAGACCCAGTACTTC. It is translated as CASSSQREEQETQYF.

CDR3 in amino acids: CASSPLSGRAKNIQYF. In DNA, the CDR3 is TGTGCCAGCAGCCCCCTTAGCGGGAGGGCCAAAAACATTCAGTACTTC. The rearrangement uses TRBV28 and TRBJ2-4, with 10 bases that match TRBD2. CDR1 is MDHEN and CDR2 is SYDVKM in the germline V gene. This CDR3 spans 16 amino acids. J lost 1 base, V lost 6 bases, and 6 bases had no gene match.

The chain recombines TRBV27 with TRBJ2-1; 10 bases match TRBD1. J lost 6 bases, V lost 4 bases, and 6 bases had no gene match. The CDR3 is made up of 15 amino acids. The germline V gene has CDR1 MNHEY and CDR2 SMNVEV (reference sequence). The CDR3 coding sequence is TGTGCCAGCAGTTCCGACAGGGGGCGTATCAATGAGCAGTTCTTC. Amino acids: CASSSDRGRINEQFF.

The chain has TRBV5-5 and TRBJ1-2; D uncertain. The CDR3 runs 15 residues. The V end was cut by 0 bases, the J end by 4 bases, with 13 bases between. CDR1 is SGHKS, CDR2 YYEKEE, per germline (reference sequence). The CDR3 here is CASSLGANSPYGYTF. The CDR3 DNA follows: TGTGCCAGCAGCTTGGGGGCTAATTCCCCCTATGGCTACACCTTC.